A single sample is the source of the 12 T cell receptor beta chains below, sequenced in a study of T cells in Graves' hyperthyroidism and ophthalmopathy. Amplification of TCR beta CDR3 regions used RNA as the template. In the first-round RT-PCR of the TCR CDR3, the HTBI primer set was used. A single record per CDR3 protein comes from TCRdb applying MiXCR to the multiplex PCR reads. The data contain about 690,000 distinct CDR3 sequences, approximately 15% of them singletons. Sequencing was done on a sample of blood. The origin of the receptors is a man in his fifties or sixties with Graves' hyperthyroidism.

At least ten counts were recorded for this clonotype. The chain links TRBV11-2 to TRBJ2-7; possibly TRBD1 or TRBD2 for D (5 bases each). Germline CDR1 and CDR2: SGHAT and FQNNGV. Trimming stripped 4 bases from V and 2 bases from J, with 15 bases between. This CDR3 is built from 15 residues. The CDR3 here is CASSSSGTPTYEQYF. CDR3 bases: TGTGCCAGCAGCTCTTCCGGGACGCCCACCTACGAGCAGTACTTC.

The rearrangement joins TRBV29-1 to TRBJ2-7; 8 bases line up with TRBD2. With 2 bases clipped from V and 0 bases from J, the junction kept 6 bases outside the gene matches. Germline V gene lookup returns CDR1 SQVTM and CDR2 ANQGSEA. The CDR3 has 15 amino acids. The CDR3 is CSVENRGGPSYEQYF. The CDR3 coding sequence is TGCAGCGTTGAAAATCGGGGGGGCCCCTCCTACGAGCAGTACTTC.

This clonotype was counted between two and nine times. The CDR3 loop reads CASSVGPSGINTQYF. CDR3 DNA sequence: TGTGCCAGCAGCGTGGGGCCTAGCGGCATTAATACGCAGTATTTT. The rearrangement uses TRBV7-6 and TRBJ2-3, with TRBD2 matching 7 bases. This CDR3 has 15 amino acids. Germline assignment: CDR1 SGHVS and CDR2 FNYEAQ. Losses at the gene ends were 5 bases for V and 7 bases for J; bases not matched to a gene: 12.

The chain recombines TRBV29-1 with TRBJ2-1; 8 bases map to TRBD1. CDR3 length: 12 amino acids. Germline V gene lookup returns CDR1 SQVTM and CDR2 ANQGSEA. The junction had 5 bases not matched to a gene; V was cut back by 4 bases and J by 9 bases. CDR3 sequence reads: CSVGQGRTEQFF. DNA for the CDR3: TGCAGCGTTGGACAGGGGCGCACTGAGCAGTTCTTC.

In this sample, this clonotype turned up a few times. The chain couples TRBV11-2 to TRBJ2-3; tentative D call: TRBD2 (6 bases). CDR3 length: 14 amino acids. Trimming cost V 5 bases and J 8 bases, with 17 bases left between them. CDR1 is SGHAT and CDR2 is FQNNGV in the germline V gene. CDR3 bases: TGTGCCAGCAGCCCTAGCGTGTCTGGTGGTACGCAGTATTTT. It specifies CASSPSVSGGTQYF.

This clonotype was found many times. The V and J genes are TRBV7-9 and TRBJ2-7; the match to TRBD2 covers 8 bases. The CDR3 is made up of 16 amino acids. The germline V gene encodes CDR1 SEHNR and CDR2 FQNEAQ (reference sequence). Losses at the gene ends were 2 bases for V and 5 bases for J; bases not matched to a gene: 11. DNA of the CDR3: TGTGCCAGCAGCTTAACCTTCGGGACTAGTCTCGACGAGCAGTACTTC. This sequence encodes CASSLTFGTSLDEQYF. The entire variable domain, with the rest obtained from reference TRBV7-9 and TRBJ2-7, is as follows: DTGVSQNPRHKITKRGQNVTFRCDPISEHNRLYWYRQTLGQGPEFLTYFQNEAQLEKSRLLSDRFSAERPKGSFSTLEIQRTEQGDSAMYLCASSLTFGTSLDEQYFGPGTRLTVT.

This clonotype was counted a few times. DNA for the CDR3: TGCAGTGCAAATTCGGGGGAAGAGTCTAATGAAAAACTGTTTTTT. Its protein product is CSANSGEESNEKLFF. The chain joins TRBV20-1 to TRBJ1-4, with D maybe TRBD1 (5 bases). Germline CDR1 DFQATT, CDR2 SNEGSKA (reference sequence). The CDR3 spans 15 residues. Trimming removed 6 bases at V and 3 bases at J, with 17 bases between.

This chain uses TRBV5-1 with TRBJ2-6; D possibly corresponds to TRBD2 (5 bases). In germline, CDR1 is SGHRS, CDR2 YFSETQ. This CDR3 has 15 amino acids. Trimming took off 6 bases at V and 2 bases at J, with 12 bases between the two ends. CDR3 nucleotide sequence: TGCGCCAGCAACGACGGGGTGGCTGGGGCCAACGTCCTGACTTTC. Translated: CASNDGVAGANVLTF.

In DNA form, the CDR3 reads TGCGCCAGCAGCCAAGACTTACAGGGGAGTAGTCTTCCCCCTAATGAAAAACTGTTTTTT. Encoded protein: CASSQDLQGSSLPPNEKLFF. The chain links TRBV4-3 to TRBJ1-4; 7 positions agree with TRBD1. The CDR3 loop spans 20 amino acids. Germline-derived CDR1 and CDR2 are LGHNA and YSLEER. V lost 0 bases, J lost 3 bases, and 16 bases stayed unmatched.

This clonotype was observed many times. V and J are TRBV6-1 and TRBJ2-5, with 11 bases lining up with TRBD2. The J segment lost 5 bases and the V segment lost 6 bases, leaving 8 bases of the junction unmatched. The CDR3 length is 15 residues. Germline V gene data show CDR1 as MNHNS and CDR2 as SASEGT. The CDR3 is CASSPTSGSGETQYF. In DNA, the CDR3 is TGTGCCAGCAGCCCCACTAGCGGGAGCGGGGAGACCCAGTACTTC.

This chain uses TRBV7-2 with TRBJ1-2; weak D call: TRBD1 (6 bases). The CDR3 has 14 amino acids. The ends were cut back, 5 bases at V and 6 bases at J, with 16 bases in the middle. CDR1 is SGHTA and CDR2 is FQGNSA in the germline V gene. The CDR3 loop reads CASSTFDRSHGYTF. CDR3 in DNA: TGTGCCAGCAGCACCTTCGACAGGTCCCATGGCTACACCTTC.

The CDR3 DNA reads as TGCGCCAGCAGCCAAGGAGGGTCCGGGAAAGCTTTCTTT. It encodes CASSQGGSGKAFF. The rearrangement joins TRBV4-3 to TRBJ1-1; no clear D. CDR3 size: 13 residues. Trimming left V 1 base short and J 9 bases short, with 12 bases between. Germline assignment: CDR1 LGHNA and CDR2 YSLEER.